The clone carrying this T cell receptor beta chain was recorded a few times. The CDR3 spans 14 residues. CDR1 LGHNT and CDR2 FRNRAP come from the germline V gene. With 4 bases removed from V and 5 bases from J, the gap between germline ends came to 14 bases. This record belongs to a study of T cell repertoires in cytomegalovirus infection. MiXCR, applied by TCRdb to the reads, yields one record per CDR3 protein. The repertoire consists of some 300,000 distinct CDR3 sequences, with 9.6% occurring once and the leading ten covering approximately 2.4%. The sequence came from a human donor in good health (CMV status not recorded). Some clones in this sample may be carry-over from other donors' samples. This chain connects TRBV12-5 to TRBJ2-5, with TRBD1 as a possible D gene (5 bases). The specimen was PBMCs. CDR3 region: CASGSSGIFETQYF. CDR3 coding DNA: TGTGCTAGTGGTTCCTCAGGGATTTTTGAGACCCAGTACTTC.